Shown below are 23 T cell receptor beta chains from a single sample sequenced in a study of T-cell reconstitution after alpha-beta-depleted transplantation in children (dated by TCRdb to 2016 to 2017). Receptor amplification or capture employed PCR. The run used an Illumina HiSeq 2500. TCR libraries were prepared with molecular barcoding, using unique molecular identifiers to normalize TCRbeta repertoire quantification. TCRdb trimmed public reads at Q25 via fastp, called clones via MiXCR and kept in-frame beta chains. A single entry per CDR3 protein holds the most common genes and DNA from its merged rows. The sample includes about 610,000 distinct CDR3 sequences, with approximately 10% observed a single time. About 4.3% of the sample belongs to the ten largest clones. The sample in question was PBMCs from the stem cell graft donor, obtained from the stem cell graft. The source is a human donor who donated a stem cell graft to a child with acute myeloid leukemia.

This chain connects TRBV18 to TRBJ2-7; no clear D. Deletions cut 3 bases from V and 1 base from J, with 13 bases between. CDR1 is KGHSH, CDR2 LQKENI, per germline. The CDR3 contains 15 residues. CDR3 nucleotides: TGTGCCAGCTCACCGGCTACTGGAATGTCCTACGAGCAGTACTTC. Translation: CASSPATGMSYEQYF. The full variable domain, rest sourced from reference TRBV18 and TRBJ2-7, is NAGVMQNPRHLVRRRGQEARLRCSPMKGHSHVYWYRQLPEEGLKFMVYLQKENIIDESGMPKERFSAEFPKEGPSILRIQQVVRGDSAAYFCASSPATGMSYEQYFGPGTRLTVT.

In its sample, this clonotype was seen many times. The V call is TRBV3-1, the J call TRBJ2-1; D unresolved. Per the germline V gene, CDR1 is LGHDT and CDR2 is YNNKEL (reference sequence). Trimming stripped 1 base from V and 1 base from J, with 2 bases between. The CDR3 loop spans 13 amino acids. The CDR3 loop is CASSQVSYNEQFF. CDR3 DNA sequence: TGTGCCAGCAGCCAAGTTTCCTACAATGAGCAGTTCTTC.

A few counts support this clonotype. The chain is built from TRBV6-1 and TRBJ1-1; D call uncertain. The CDR3 sequence is 16 residues long. V was pared by 5 bases and J by 0 bases, with 16 bases between. In germline, CDR1 is MNHNS, CDR2 SASEGT. CDR3 protein: CASSLRAELMNTEAFF. The DNA of the CDR3 is TGTGCCAGCAGTCTAAGGGCAGAACTCATGAACACTGAAGCTTTCTTT.

This clonotype was picked up many times. V and J are TRBV29-1 and TRBJ1-1; no reliable D call. CDR3 length: 13 amino acids. Germline V gene sequence: CDR1 SQVTM, CDR2 ANQGSEA. V gave up 5 bases and J gave up 4 bases, with 14 bases separating them. The CDR3 nucleotides read TGCAGCGTTAACCCAGGAGTTCGCACTGAAGCTTTCTTT. This codes for CSVNPGVRTEAFF.

This clonotype was detected ten times or more. The V call is TRBV4-3, the J call TRBJ1-1; D possibly corresponds to TRBD1 (5 bases). Trimming pared 0 bases from V and 6 bases from J, leaving 14 bases between. Germline V gives CDR1 LGHNA, CDR2 YSLEER. This CDR3 is built from 15 residues. The CDR3 bases are TGCGCCAGCAGCCAAGATCTAAGGGGCGCGGCTGAAGCTTTCTTT. It encodes CASSQDLRGAAEAFF.

This clonotype was counted a few times. This rearrangement joins TRBV5-1 to TRBJ2-7, with 7 positions matching TRBD1. J was trimmed by 0 bases and V by 4 bases; bases with no gene match: 7. The CDR3 runs to 15 residues. The germline V gene encodes CDR1 SGHRS and CDR2 YFSETQ. For the CDR3, the DNA is TGCGCCAGCAGCACCGGACAGGTAGGCTCCTACGAGCAGTACTTC. It yields the protein CASSTGQVGSYEQYF. Looking up the rest from reference TRBV5-1 and TRBJ2-7 gives the full variable domain: KAGVTQTPRYLIKTRGQQVTLSCSPISGHRSVSWYQQTPGQGLQFLFEYFSETQRNKGNFPGRFSGRQFSNSRSEMNVSTLELGDSALYLCASSTGQVGSYEQYFGPGTRLTVT.

This sequence joins TRBV7-8 and TRBJ1-2, with D uncertain. This CDR3 is 14 amino acids long. Germline CDR1 reads SGHVS; CDR2 reads FQNEAQ. Trimming left V 1 base short and J 1 base short, with 7 bases between. This CDR3 reads CASSLEPGNYGYTF. In DNA, the CDR3 is TGTGCCAGCAGCTTAGAACCGGGTAACTATGGCTACACCTTC.

This clonotype came up many times. The DNA of the CDR3 is TGCATGAGGGGGACAATGAACACTGAAGCTTTCTTT. Protein: CMRGTMNTEAFF. The rearrangement joins TRBV20-1 to TRBJ1-1; TRBD1 might be the D (6 bases). The CDR3 is made up of 12 amino acids. From germline, CDR1 is DFQATT and CDR2 SNEGSKA (reference sequence).

This clonotype was recorded a few times. As DNA, the CDR3 is TGCAGCGTTCCGACCACGAGTACCGGGGAGCTGTTTTTT. Protein product: CSVPTTSTGELFF. V is TRBV29-1 and J is TRBJ2-2; D is undetermined. Trimming left V 5 bases short and J 5 bases short, with 12 bases between. The germline V gene has CDR1 SQVTM and CDR2 ANQGSEA. The CDR3 spans 13 residues.

The table lists this clonotype with many counts. J is TRBJ2-3 and V is TRBV29-1; D may be TRBD1 (6 bases). CDR1 SQVTM and CDR2 ANQGSEA come from the germline V gene. The CDR3 totals 12 residues. V lost 7 bases, J lost 3 bases, and 11 bases lay in between. The CDR3 loop is CSADSGTDTQYF. CDR3 nucleotide sequence: TGCAGCGCGGACAGTGGTACAGATACGCAGTATTTT.

This clonotype occurred a few times. This chain links TRBV4-1 with TRBJ1-6; D not certain. Trimming took 0 bases from V and 11 from J, leaving 14 bases between them. This CDR3 region has 15 residues. CDR1 is MGHRA, CDR2 YSYEKL, per germline. The CDR3 DNA sequence: TGCGCCAGCAGCCAAGAAGTCTCCCATAGCGCACCCCTCCACTTT. Its translation is CASSQEVSHSAPLHF.

The chain recombines TRBV7-9 with TRBJ1-1, with 9 bases identical to TRBD1. From germline, CDR1 is SEHNR and CDR2 FQNEAQ (reference sequence). CDR3 size: 14 residues. The junction had 6 bases not matched to a gene; V was cut back by 8 bases and J by 2 bases. CDR3 loop: CASPPGQGNTEAFF. CDR3 nucleotides: TGTGCCAGCCCGCCGGGACAGGGTAACACTGAAGCTTTCTTT.

This rearrangement joins TRBV20-1 to TRBJ1-3; a possible D gene is TRBD1 (6 bases). The V end lost 0 bases, the J end lost 2 bases, and 8 bases lay between the germline ends. Germline CDR1 DFQATT, CDR2 SNEGSKA (reference sequence). The CDR3 has 14 amino acids. CDR3 DNA sequence: TGCAGTGCTAGAGATTACAGGGCTGGAAACACCATATATTTT. It codes for CSARDYRAGNTIYF.

In its sample, this clonotype was seen a few times. This chain uses TRBV7-9 with TRBJ1-5; 12 bases map to TRBD1. V was clipped by 3 bases and J by 6 bases; unmatched bases: 6. The CDR3 runs to 16 residues. The germline V gene encodes CDR1 SEHNR and CDR2 FQNEAQ (reference sequence). The CDR3 here is CASSFVGQGATQPQHF. As DNA, the CDR3 is TGTGCCAGCAGCTTTGTGGGACAGGGGGCAACTCAGCCCCAGCATTTT.

This clonotype was recorded only once. Since a much larger clone is just one base distant, this may be a read error. This sequence joins TRBV4-3 and TRBJ2-3, with TRBD2 identical over 7 bases. The trim removed 2 bases at V and 3 bases at J, leaving 8 bases unmatched. The CDR3 is 16 residues long. From germline, CDR1 is LGHNA and CDR2 YSLEER. In DNA, the CDR3 is TGCGCCAGCAGCCAAACGCCGGGAGGTGGGACAGATACGCAGTATTTT. Encoded protein: CASSQTPGGGTDTQYF.

This clonotype was seen a few times. This sequence joins TRBV12-3 or TRBV12-4 and TRBJ2-7; 8 bases agree with TRBD1. The CDR3 runs 11 residues. V lost 4 bases, J lost 12 bases, and 5 bases stayed unmatched. The CDR3 DNA reads as TGTGCCAGCAGTTCGGACAGGGTACCGTACTTC. Its protein is CASSSDRVPYF.

The V call is TRBV24-1, the J call TRBJ2-3, with a weak D call TRBD1 (5 bases). This CDR3 has 16 residues. Trimming pared 1 base from V and 1 base from J, leaving 11 bases between. The germline V gene has CDR1 KGHDR and CDR2 SFDVKD. The CDR3 is CATSDFGREGTDTQYF. CDR3 DNA sequence: TGTGCCACCAGTGATTTCGGCAGGGAAGGCACAGATACGCAGTATTTT.

There are many counts of this clonotype. V is TRBV12-3 or TRBV12-4 and J is TRBJ2-7; weak D call: TRBD1 (6 bases). Trimming took off 3 bases at V and 7 bases at J, with 16 bases between the two ends. CDR3 length: 14 amino acids. The CDR3 DNA reads TGTGCCAGCAGTTTGGGGACACCACCTAGTGAGCAGTACTTC. Translated: CASSLGTPPSEQYF.

The chain has TRBV5-1 and TRBJ2-5; 9 bases map to TRBD1. Germline loops: CDR1 SGHRS, CDR2 YFSETQ. V lost 0 bases, J lost 5 bases, and 5 bases stayed unmatched. The CDR3 is 15 residues long. The CDR3 reads CASSLDTGQGETQYF. The CDR3 region has the DNA TGCGCCAGCAGCTTGGATACGGGACAGGGTGAGACCCAGTACTTC.

The rearrangement uses TRBV10-3 and TRBJ2-2; D possibly uses TRBD1 or TRBD2 (7 bases each). V lost 6 bases and J lost 7, with 15 bases in between. The germline gives CDR1 ENHRY, CDR2 SYGVKD. This CDR3 is built from 14 residues. The CDR3: CAIRSDREGGELFF. CDR3 coding DNA: TGTGCCATCAGGAGCGACAGGGAGGGCGGGGAGCTGTTTTTT.

This clonotype showed up just a few times. The chain is built from TRBV12-3 or TRBV12-4 and TRBJ1-1, with D unresolved. The V end was cut by 6 bases, the J end by 10 bases, with 15 bases between. This CDR3 is built from 12 residues. The CDR3 DNA sequence: TGTGCCAGCAGCCTATATCTATCTCCAGCTTTCTTT. Translation: CASSLYLSPAFF.

V and J are TRBV5-1 and TRBJ2-1; the D gene is possibly TRBD2 (5 bases). V was clipped by 2 bases and J by 4 bases, with 13 bases between them. This CDR3 region has 15 residues. Germline V gene sequence: CDR1 SGHRS, CDR2 YFSETQ. CDR3 region: CASSFSHGDYNEQFF. CDR3 sequence (DNA): TGCGCCAGCAGCTTCTCCCACGGGGATTACAATGAGCAGTTCTTC.

In this sample, this clonotype turned up many times. Written as DNA, the CDR3 is TGTGCCAGCAGTTTAGCGCGTATACCCTCAGATACGCAGTATTTT. Translated: CASSLARIPSDTQYF. The genes are TRBV12-3 or TRBV12-4 and TRBJ2-3; the D is unclear. CDR3 length: 15 residues. V was clipped by 0 bases and J by 4 bases, with 11 bases between them.